This is a list of T cell receptor beta chains from one sample in a study of blood T cells in healthy people across ages. One entry per CDR3 protein, called by TCRdb with MiXCR from the 5' RACE reads. The sample shows around 1,100,000 distinct CDR3 sequences, roughly two fifths of them seen only once. Specimen: blood. The receptors were sampled from a man aged 18 to 30 in good health. Both conserved end residues are part of each CDR3. Each record gives: V gene, CDR3 protein.

TRBV2 | CASNPYGTWGQPQHF
TRBV12-3/TRBV12-4 | CASSPTGGKLYGYTF
TRBV20-1 | CSARDWRGDEQYF
TRBV12-3/TRBV12-4 | CASSPGTVQTGELFF
TRBV9 | CASSLIGTGLNEKLFF
TRBV6-9 | CASSSGQGSEQYF
TRBV5-6 | CASMYGGRETQYF
TRBV7-2 | CASSLGRQPITEQYF
TRBV5-4 | CASSLVASTGRGRANYGYTF
TRBV9 | CASSPGDSLNQPQHF
TRBV9 | CASSLAGGESTDTQYF
TRBV20-1 | CSAKEGQDTQYF
TRBV5-6 | CASSRPTSGGDYEQYF
TRBV20-1 | CSARFGSAQETQYF
TRBV4-3 | CASSQDPRIQWTGPFSNQPQHF
TRBV29-1 | CSVEVLGVNYGYTF
TRBV5-1 | CASSLAGPGAFEAFF
TRBV19 | CASRPGVGGYNEQFF
TRBV12-3/TRBV12-4 | CASSLGQGLHYEQYF
TRBV29-1 | CSAGGTEAFF
TRBV27 | CACSPGLNYGYTF
TRBV7-8 | CASSSRWGSLEGEAFF
TRBV7-9 | CASSFTGTLQYF
TRBV12-3/TRBV12-4 | CASSLGEGTQYF
TRBV11-2 | CASSRGTSGGDEQFF
TRBV4-1 | CAGSQGLRQSNYGYTF
TRBV6-6 | CASSYGQLQGYGYTF
TRBV4-3 | CASSQGRGENEQFF
TRBV5-1 | CASSLAGGQSEQFF
TRBV7-8 | CASSVGGPGNTIYF
TRBV9 | CASNYGQGAYGYTF
TRBV4-3 | CASSQERTGGISPLHF
TRBV3-1 | CASSSPGVARINEQFF